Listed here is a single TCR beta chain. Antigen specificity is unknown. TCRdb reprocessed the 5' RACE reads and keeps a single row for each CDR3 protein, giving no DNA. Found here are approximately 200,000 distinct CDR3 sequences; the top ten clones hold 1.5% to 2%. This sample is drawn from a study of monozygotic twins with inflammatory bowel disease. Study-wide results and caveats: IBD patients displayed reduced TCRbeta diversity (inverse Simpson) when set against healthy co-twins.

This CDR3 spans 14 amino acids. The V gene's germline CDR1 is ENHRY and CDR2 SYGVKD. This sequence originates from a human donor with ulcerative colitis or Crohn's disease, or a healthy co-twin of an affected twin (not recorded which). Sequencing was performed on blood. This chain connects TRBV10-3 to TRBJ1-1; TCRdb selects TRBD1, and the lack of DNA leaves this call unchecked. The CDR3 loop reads CAIRSGQGGTEAFF.